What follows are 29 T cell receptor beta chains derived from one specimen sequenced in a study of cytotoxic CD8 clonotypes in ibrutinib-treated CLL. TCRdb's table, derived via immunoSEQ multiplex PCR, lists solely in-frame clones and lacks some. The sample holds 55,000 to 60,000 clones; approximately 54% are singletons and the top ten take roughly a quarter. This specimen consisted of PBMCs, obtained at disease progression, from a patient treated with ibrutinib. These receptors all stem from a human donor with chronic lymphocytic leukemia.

The CDR3 nucleotides read TGTGCCAGCAGTGAAGCAGGGAACGAGCAGTACTTC. It codes for CASSEAGNEQYF. The V call is TRBV6-5, the J call TRBJ2-7; TRBD1 is a possible D gene (5 bases). Trimming shortened V by 5 bases and J by 5 bases, and 10 bases separated the two germline ends. Germline V gene lookup returns CDR1 MNHEY and CDR2 SVGAGI. This CDR3 has 12 amino acids.

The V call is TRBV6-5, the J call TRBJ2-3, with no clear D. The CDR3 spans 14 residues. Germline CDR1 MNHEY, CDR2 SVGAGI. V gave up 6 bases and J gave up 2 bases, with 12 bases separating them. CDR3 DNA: TGTGCCAGCAGGGAGCAAGGAATCACAGATACGCAGTATTTT. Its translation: CASREQGITDTQYF.

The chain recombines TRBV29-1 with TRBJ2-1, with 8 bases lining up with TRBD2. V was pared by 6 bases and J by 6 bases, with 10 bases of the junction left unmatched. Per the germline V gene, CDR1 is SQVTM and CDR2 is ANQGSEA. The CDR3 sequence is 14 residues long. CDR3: CSVGAGVGGNEQFF. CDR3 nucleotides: TGCAGCGTAGGAGCGGGAGTCGGGGGCAATGAGCAGTTCTTC.

CDR3 coding DNA: TGTGCCAGCAGTGACGGTCAGCCCCAGCATTTT. It encodes CASSDGQPQHF. The chain carries TRBV2 and TRBJ1-5, with unresolved D. This CDR3 contains 11 residues. In germline, CDR1 is SNHLY, CDR2 FYNNEI. Trimming stripped 3 bases from V and 6 bases from J, with 3 bases between.

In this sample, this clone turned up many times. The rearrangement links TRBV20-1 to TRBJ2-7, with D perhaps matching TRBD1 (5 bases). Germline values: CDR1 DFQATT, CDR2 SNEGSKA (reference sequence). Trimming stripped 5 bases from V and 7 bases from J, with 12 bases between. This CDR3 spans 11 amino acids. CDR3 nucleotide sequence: TGCAGTGCTCTAAAAACAGGAGAGCAGTACTTC. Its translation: CSALKTGEQYF.

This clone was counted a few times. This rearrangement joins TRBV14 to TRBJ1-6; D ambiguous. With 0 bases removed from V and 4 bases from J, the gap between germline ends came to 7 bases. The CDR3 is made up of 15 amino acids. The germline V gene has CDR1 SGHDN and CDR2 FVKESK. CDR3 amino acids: CASSQDFLYNSPLHF. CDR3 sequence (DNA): TGTGCCAGCAGCCAAGATTTTCTATATAATTCACCCCTCCACTTT. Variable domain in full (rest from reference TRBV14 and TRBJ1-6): EAGVTQFPSHSVIEKGQTVTLRCDPISGHDNLYWYRRVMGKEIKFLLHFVKESKQDESGMPNNRFLAERTGGTYSTLKVQPAELEDSGVYFCASSQDFLYNSPLHFGNGTRLTVT.

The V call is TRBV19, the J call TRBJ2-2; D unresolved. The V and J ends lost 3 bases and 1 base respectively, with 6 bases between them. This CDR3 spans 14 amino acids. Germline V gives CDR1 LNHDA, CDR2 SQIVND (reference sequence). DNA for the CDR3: TGTGCCAGTAGTATTCGTGGGAACACCGGGGAGCTGTTTTTT. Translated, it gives CASSIRGNTGELFF. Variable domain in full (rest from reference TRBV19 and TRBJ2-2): DGGITQSPKYLFRKEGQNVTLSCEQNLNHDAMYWYRQDPGQGLRLIYYSQIVNDFQKGDIAEGYSVSREKKESFPLTVTSAQKNPTAFYLCASSIRGNTGELFFGEGSRLTVL.

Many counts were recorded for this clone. The CDR3: CASSGGAFGETQYF. In nucleotides, the CDR3 is TGTGCCAGCAGCGGGGGGGCTTTTGGAGAGACCCAGTACTTC. The chain uses TRBV5-6 and TRBJ2-5, with D perhaps matching TRBD2 (7 bases). Germline V CDR1 and CDR2: SGHDT, YYEEEE. There are 14 residues in the CDR3. V shed 4 bases and J shed 4 bases, with 14 bases lying between them. Variable domain in full (rest from reference TRBV5-6 and TRBJ2-5): DAGVTQSPTHLIKTRGQQVTLRCSPKSGHDTVSWYQQALGQGPQFIFQYYEEEERQRGNFPDRFSGHQFPNYSSELNVNALLLGDSALYLCASSGGAFGETQYFGPGTRLLVL.

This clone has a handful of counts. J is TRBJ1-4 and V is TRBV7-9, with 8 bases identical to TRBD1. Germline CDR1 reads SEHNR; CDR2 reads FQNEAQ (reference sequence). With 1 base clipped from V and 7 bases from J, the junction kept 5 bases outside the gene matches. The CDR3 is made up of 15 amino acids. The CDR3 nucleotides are TGTGCCAGCAGCTTAGGACAGGGGCCACGTGAAAAACTGTTTTTT. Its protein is CASSLGQGPREKLFF.

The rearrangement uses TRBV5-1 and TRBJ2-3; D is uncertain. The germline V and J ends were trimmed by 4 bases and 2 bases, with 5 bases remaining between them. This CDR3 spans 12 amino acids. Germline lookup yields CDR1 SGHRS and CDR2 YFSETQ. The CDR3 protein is CASSPYTDTQYF. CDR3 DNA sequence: TGCGCCAGCAGCCCCTACACAGATACGCAGTATTTT. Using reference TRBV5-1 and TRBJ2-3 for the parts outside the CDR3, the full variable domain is KAGVTQTPRYLIKTRGQQVTLSCSPISGHRSVSWYQQTPGQGLQFLFEYFSETQRNKGNFPGRFSGRQFSNSRSEMNVSTLELGDSALYLCASSPYTDTQYFGPGTRLTVL.

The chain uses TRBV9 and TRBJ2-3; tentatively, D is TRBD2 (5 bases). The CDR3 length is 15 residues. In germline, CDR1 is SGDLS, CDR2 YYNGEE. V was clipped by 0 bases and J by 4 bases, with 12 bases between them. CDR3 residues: CASSVDRVRADTQYF. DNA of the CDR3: TGTGCCAGCAGCGTAGATAGGGTGCGGGCAGATACGCAGTATTTT.

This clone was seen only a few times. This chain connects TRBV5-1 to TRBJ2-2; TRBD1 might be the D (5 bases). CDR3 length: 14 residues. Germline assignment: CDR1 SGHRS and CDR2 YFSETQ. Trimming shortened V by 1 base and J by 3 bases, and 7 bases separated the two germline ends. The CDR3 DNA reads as TGCGCCAGCAGCTTGATAGGGGACACCGGGGAGCTGTTTTTT. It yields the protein CASSLIGDTGELFF.

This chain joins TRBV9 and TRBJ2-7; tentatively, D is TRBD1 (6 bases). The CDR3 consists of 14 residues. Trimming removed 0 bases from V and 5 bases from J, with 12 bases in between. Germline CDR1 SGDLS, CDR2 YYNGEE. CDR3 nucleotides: TGTGCCAGCAGCGTAGTGGGGGCGGACAACGAGCAGTACTTC. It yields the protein CASSVVGADNEQYF.

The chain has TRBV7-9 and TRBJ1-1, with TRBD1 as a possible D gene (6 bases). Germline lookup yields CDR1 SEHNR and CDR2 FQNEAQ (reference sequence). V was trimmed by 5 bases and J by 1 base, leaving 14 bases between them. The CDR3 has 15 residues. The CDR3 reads CASSPPGHGNTEAFF. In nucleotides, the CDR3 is TGTGCCAGCAGCCCACCGGGACATGGGAACACTGAAGCTTTCTTT.

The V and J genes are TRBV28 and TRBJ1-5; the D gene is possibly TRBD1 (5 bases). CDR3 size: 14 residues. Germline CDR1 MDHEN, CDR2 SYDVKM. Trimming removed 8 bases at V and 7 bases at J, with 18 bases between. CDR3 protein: CASYSTPGNQPQHF. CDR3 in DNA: TGTGCCAGCTACTCAACGCCAGGGAACCAGCCCCAGCATTTT.

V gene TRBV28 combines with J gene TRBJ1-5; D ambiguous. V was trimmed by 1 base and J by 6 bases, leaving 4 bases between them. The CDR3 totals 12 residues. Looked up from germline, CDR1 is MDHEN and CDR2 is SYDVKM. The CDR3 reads CASSLSGQPQHF. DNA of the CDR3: TGTGCCAGCAGTTTATCGGGTCAGCCCCAGCATTTT.

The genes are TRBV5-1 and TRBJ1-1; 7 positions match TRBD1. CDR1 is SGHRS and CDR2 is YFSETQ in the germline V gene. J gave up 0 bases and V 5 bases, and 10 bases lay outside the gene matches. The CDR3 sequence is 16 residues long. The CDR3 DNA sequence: TGCGCCAGCAGTTTCGATCCGACAGGGATGAACACTGAAGCTTTCTTT. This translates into CASSFDPTGMNTEAFF.

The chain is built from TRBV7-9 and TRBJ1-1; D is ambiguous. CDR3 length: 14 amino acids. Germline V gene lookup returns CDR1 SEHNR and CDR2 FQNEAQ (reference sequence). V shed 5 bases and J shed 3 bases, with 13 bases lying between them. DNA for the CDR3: TGTGCCAGCAGCGCTTATCACCGGGACACTGAAGCTTTCTTT. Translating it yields CASSAYHRDTEAFF.

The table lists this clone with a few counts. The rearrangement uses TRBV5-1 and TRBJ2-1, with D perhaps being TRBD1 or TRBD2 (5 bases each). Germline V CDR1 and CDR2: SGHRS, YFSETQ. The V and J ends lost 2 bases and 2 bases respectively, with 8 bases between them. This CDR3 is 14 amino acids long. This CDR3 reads CASSLWGPYNEQFF. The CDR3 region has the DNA TGCGCCAGCAGCTTATGGGGACCCTACAATGAGCAGTTCTTC. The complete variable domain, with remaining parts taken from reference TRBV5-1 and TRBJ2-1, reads KAGVTQTPRYLIKTRGQQVTLSCSPISGHRSVSWYQQTPGQGLQFLFEYFSETQRNKGNFPGRFSGRQFSNSRSEMNVSTLELGDSALYLCASSLWGPYNEQFFGPGTRLTVL.

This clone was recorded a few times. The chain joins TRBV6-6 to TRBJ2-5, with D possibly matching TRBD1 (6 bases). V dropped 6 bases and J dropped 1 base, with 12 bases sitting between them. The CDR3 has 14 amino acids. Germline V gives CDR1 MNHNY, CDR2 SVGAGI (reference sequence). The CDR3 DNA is TGTGCCAGCAGCGCCGAAGGGGGCCAAGAGACCCAGTACTTC. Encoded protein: CASSAEGGQETQYF.

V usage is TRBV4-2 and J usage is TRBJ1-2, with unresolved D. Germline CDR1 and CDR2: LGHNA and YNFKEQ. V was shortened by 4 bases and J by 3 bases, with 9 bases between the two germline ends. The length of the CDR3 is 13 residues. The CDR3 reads CASSPPSHYGYTF. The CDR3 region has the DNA TGTGCCAGCAGCCCCCCTTCTCACTATGGCTACACCTTC.

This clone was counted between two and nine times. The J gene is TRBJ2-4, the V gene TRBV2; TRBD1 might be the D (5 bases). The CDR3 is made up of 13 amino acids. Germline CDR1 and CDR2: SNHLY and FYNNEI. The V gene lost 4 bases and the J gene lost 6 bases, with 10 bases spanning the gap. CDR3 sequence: CASSVGPRNIQYF. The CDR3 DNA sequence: TGTGCCAGCAGTGTGGGGCCGCGAAACATTCAGTACTTC.

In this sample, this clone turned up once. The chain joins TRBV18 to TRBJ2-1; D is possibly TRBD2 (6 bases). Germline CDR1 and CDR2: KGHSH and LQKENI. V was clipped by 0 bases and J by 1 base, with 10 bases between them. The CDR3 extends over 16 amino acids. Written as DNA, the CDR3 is TGTGCCAGCTCACCACCGACCGGACTATCCTACAATGAGCAGTTCTTC. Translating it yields CASSPPTGLSYNEQFF.

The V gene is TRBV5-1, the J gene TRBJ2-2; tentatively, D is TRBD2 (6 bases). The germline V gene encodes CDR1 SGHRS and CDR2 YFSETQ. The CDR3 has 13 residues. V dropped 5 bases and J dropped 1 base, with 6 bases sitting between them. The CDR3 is CASREGNTGELFF. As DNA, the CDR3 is TGCGCCAGCAGGGAGGGGAACACCGGGGAGCTGTTTTTT.

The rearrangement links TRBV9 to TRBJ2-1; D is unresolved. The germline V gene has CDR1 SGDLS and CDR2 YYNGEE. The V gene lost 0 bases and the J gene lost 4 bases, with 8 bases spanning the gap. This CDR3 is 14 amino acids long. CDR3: CASSVDLGYNEQFF. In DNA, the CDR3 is TGTGCCAGCAGCGTAGATCTTGGATACAATGAGCAGTTCTTC.

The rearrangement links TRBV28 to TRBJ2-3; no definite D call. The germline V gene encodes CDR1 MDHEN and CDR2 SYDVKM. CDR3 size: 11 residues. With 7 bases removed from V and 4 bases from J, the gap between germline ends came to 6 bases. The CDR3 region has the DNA TGTGCCAGCAAGATGGCAGATACGCAGTATTTT. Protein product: CASKMADTQYF.

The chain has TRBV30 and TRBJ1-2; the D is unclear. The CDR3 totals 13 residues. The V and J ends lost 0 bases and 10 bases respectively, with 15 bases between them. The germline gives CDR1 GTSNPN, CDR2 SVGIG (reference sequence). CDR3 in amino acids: CAWSVLGAGFYTF. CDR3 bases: TGTGCCTGGAGTGTATTAGGTGCAGGTTTCTACACCTTC.

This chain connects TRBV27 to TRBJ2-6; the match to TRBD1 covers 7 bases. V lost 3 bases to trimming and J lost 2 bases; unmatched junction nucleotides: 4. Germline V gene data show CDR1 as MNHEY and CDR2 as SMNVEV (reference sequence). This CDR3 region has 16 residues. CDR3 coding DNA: TGTGCCAGCAGTTTGCAAACAGGGGCTGGGGCCAACGTCCTGACTTTC. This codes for CASSLQTGAGANVLTF.

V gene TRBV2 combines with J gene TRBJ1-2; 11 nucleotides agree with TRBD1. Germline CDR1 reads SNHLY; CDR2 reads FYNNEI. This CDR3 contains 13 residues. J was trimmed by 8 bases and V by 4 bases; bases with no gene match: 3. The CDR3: CASSVGQGGGYTF. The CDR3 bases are TGTGCCAGCAGTGTGGGACAGGGGGGCGGCTACACCTTC.